This TCR beta chain was profiled in a study of T-cell memory formation after mild COVID-19. The V gene lost 0 bases and the J gene lost 6 bases, with 11 bases spanning the gap. This CDR3 region has 15 residues. CDR1 MNHEY and CDR2 SVGAGI come from the germline V gene. General study points: Pre-infection memory harbored some responding clones, suggesting cross-reactive memory joined. While clones contracting from day 15 to 85 were balanced between CD4 and CD8, later expanders leaned CD4+.

TCRdb reanalysed the 5' RACE reads using MiXCR and keeps one entry per CDR3 protein. The table includes about 340,000 distinct CDR3 sequences, 20% to 25% detected once. This clonotype showed up just a few times. Antigen unknown. V gene TRBV6-5 combines with J gene TRBJ2-2; D is uncertain. Sequencing input: PBMCs or a T cell subset sorted from them (not recorded which). This receptor was identified in a man between 18 and 35 years old who had mild COVID-19 (a few samples of this study predate the infection). Cell type and time point are not known. CDR3 in DNA: TGTGCCAGCAGTTACTCCACACGGTCCGCCGGGGAGCTGTTTTTT. Protein product: CASSYSTRSAGELFF.